The entry that follows covers one T cell receptor beta chain sequence. Its antigen is unidentified. Measured with immunoSEQ multiplex PCR; TCRdb has only the in-frame clones, and not every one. The sample includes under 60,000 clones, roughly 80% of them seen just once. This sample is part of a study of T cell responses to AZD1222 COVID-19 vaccine. The study, taken as a whole, reports: CD4 TCRs associated with vaccination spanned spike, dominating at 160-218 and 743-854. AZD1222 recipients seropositive at baseline numbered only 6 or 7.

CDR1 is SNHLY and CDR2 is FYNNEI in the germline V gene. This CDR3 is built from 14 residues. After removal of 6 bases from V and 2 bases from J, the junction contained 3 bases not matched to a gene. This sequence joins TRBV2 and TRBJ1-2; TRBD1 matches at 10 bases. The TCR sequence derives from an adult in good health. The source material was peripheral blood, sampled on day 0 of AZD1222 vaccination. The CDR3 reads CASRDRGGNYGYTF. CDR3 nucleotides: TGTGCCAGCAGGGACAGGGGGGGGAACTATGGCTACACCTTC.